This T cell receptor beta chain is from a study of blood T cell repertoires in COVID-19. Study-wide context: Sources were T cells, B-cell-depleted T cells, or PBMCs; the material itself was cDNA or gDNA.

The CDR3 contains 15 residues. V was pared by 5 bases and J by 4 bases, with 15 bases between. Per the germline V gene, CDR1 is MNHEY and CDR2 is SVGAGI. A Seattle source enrolled patients during active infection and followed them longitudinally. Per the authors' pipeline: Amplified reference gene primers provided the basis for estimating nucleated cell counts. Sequencing was performed with immunoSEQ multiplex PCR; in TCRdb, only in-frame clones are kept and a portion is missing. V, J and clone size are those of that table, while D and trimming were read from the DNA. In the table there are about 150,000 clones, about 88% of which are singletons.

The clonotype was recovered from a man in his 60s with COVID-19, enrolled during active disease. Sequencing was carried out using peripheral blood. The V and J genes are TRBV6-5 and TRBJ2-1; D perhaps matches TRBD2 (6 bases). Written as DNA, the CDR3 is TGTGCCAGCAGTACTTGGGGGGAGCGGTACAATGAGCAGTTCTTC. It is translated as CASSTWGERYNEQFF.